This is a list of T cell receptor beta chains from one sample in a study of T cells in Graves' hyperthyroidism and ophthalmopathy. Using its own MiXCR run on the multiplex PCR reads, TCRdb lists one record per CDR3 protein. The table lists about 280,000 distinct CDR3 sequences, around a quarter of them singletons. The sequenced material came from blood. The source of these receptors is a man aged 40-49 years with Graves' hyperthyroidism that later progressed to Graves' ophthalmopathy. The CDR3 runs from the conserved cysteine through the conserved F or W. Not all rows give a size; the values are once, few, many and, for expanded clones, a class.

size | V | CDR3
many | TRBV3-1 | CASSQATGLGGELFF
many | TRBV15 | CATSRALTTNQPQHF
. | TRBV6-1 | CASRRRTSDNEQFF
many | TRBV6-5 | CASSYLTGVTNTEAFF
many | TRBV6-1 | CASNGRRNSPLHF
many | TRBV27 | CASRARSGQPQHF
. | TRBV28 | CASSLTLGQANTEAFF
few | TRBV6-5 | CASSSRGQHYEQYF
. | TRBV10-3 | CAIGASGTGGRRAYGYTF
. | TRBV6-5 | CASSSAGDSYEQYF
. | TRBV6-1 | CASSEAWRTGSSEQYF
many | TRBV4-1 | CASSQNGLAGVVVSYEQYF
. | TRBV3-1 | CASSPRQGSGELFF
many | TRBV5-1 | CASSLAGAPLAYEQYF
many | TRBV27 | CASSYSLGQDYEQYF
. | TRBV6-1 | CASSPNGGPLRDTEAFF
many | TRBV19 | CASGTLRNTIYF
many | TRBV11-3 | CASSLVVRRATPEQYF
. | TRBV5-1 | CASSKETYGYTF
many | TRBV7-6 | CASSSTDGYEQYF
few | TRBV7-3 | CASSVSSWSTEAFF
many | TRBV19 | CASSIVAGSYEQYF
. | TRBV13 | CASSYGRAETQYF
. | TRBV14 | CASSQDRGQGGAFF
many | TRBV29-1 | CSHLDNTYEQYF
many | TRBV28 | CASTTGQGVSYEQYF
. | TRBV30 | CAWDATGGSPNIQYF
many | TRBV12-5 | CASGWTSGYDTGELFF
many | TRBV25-1 | CASTKTGRNYGYTF
many | TRBV4-2 | CASPPRPPRDYSREQYF
many | TRBV19 | CASSIDVLRLAGGELFF
many | TRBV7-9 | CASSASGRFAHEQYF
many | TRBV2 | CASIGSERTGELFF
few | TRBV6-2/TRBV6-3 | CASSYSRRMTAGELFF
many | TRBV20-1 | CSARDPLAGAPYEQYF
. | TRBV7-2 | CASSLAGQGFSYEQYF
. | TRBV6-2/TRBV6-3 | CASRDRGTEAFF
. | TRBV6-5 | CASSYKEVGAQYF
once | TRBV6-1 | CASRAGRVATETQYF
many | TRBV19 | CASSPGAGLGQPQHF
many | TRBV10-1 | CASSEWTGGNEQFF